This T cell receptor beta chain was observed in a study of T cell changes during pregnancy in multiple sclerosis (dated by TCRdb to the late 2010s). With regard to the full study: The study examined how the T cell repertoire changed over the course of pregnancy in women with multiple sclerosis.

In the germline V gene, CDR1 corresponds to SGHVS and CDR2 to FQNEAQ. V and J lose 1 base and 6 bases, and a span of 10 bases separates them. The CDR3 has 13 amino acids, counting the end cysteine and phenylalanine. Only the CDR3 portion is preserved as DNA: 39 bases, with reading frame beginning at the first base. Receptor libraries were prepared by the immunoSEQ multiplex PCR assay. In its TCRdb copy, this immuneACCESS table keeps in-frame sequences only and misses some clones. Where compared with another copy, unresolved V genes explain less than half of these, and the others have no known cause. This sample lists around 80,000 clones; 94% were detected once. The ten largest clones add up to about 1% of the sample. Remarks on this clone: The specificity of this receptor is unknown. The sample holds no much larger clone one base away, and base qualities are not on file.

This sequence uses TRBV7-8 and TRBJ2-7; perhaps TRBD2 is the D gene, with 6 bases matching. The sample in question was peripheral blood, obtained in the second trimester of pregnancy. The clonotype was recovered from a female donor in good health, enrolled as a control in a pregnancy study. The CDR3 protein sequence reads: CASSLGGESEQYF. The DNA reads TGTGCCAGCAGCTTAGGGGGGGAGTCCGAGCAGTACTTC.